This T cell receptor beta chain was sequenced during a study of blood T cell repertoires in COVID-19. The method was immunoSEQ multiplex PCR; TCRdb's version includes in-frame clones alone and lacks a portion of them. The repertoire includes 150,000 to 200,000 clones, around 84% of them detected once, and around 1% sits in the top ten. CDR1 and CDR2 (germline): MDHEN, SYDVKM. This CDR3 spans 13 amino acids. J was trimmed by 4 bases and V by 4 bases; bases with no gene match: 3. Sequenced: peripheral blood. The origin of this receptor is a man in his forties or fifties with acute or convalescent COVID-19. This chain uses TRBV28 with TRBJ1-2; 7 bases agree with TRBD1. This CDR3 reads CASSSDRIYGYTF. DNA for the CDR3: TGTGCCAGCAGTTCGGACAGGATCTATGGCTACACCTTC.